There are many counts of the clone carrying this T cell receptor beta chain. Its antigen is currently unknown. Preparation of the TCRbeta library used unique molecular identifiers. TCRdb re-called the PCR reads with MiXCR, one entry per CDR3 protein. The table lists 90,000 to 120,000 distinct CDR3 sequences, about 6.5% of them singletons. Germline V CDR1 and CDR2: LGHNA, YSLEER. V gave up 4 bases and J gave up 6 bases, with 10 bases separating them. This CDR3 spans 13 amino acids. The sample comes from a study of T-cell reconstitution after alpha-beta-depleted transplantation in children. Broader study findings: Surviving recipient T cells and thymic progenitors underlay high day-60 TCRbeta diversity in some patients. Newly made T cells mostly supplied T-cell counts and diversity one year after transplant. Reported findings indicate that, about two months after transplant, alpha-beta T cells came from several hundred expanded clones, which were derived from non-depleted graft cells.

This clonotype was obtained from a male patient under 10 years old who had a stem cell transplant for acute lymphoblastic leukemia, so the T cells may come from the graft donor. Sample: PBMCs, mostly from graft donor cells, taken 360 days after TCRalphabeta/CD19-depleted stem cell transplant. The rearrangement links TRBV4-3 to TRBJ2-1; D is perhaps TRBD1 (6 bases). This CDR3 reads CASSPGHVNEQFF. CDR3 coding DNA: TGCGCCAGCAGCCCGGGACACGTCAATGAGCAGTTCTTC.